One sample yielded the 21 T cell receptor beta chains listed below, sequenced in a study of blood T cell repertoires in COVID-19. TCRdb keeps only in-frame clones here, not all; method: immunoSEQ multiplex PCR. The repertoire holds roughly 150,000 clones, with about 80% as singletons. Sequenced input: peripheral blood. These receptors came from a man in his 70s who had recovered from COVID-19.

The chain links TRBV6-5 to TRBJ1-5; D is unclear. The germline V gene encodes CDR1 MNHEY and CDR2 SVGAGI. V lost 6 bases and J lost 4, with 7 bases in between. This CDR3 is built from 12 residues. As DNA, the CDR3 is TGTGCCAGCAGGGACTCAAATCAGCCCCAGCATTTT. Its translation: CASRDSNQPQHF.

The chain is built from TRBV18 and TRBJ2-7, with 7 bases lining up with TRBD2. Per the germline V gene, CDR1 is KGHSH and CDR2 is LQKENI. V was clipped by 6 bases and J by 3 bases; unmatched bases: 8. This CDR3 contains 14 residues. CDR3 sequence: CASSPGTMDYEQYF. CDR3 coding DNA: TGTGCCAGCTCCCCCGGGACTATGGACTACGAGCAGTACTTC.

The rearrangement joins TRBV7-2 to TRBJ2-3, with 9 bases aligning to TRBD2. The germline V gene encodes CDR1 SGHTA and CDR2 FQGNSA. This CDR3 has 16 amino acids. The V gene end was trimmed by 5 bases and the J gene end by 3 bases; junction bases not matched to a gene: 9. The CDR3 sequence: CASSPRGAGGTDTQYF. DNA for the CDR3: TGTGCCAGCAGCCCGCGAGGAGCGGGAGGTACAGATACGCAGTATTTT.

The CDR3 protein is CASSLVPGQGIGRELFF. The CDR3 nucleotides read TGTGCCAGCAGCTTAGTACCGGGACAGGGGATAGGCAGGGAGCTGTTTTTT. The rearrangement links TRBV7-3 to TRBJ2-2; 10 nucleotides agree with TRBD1. Germline assignment: CDR1 SGHTA and CDR2 FQGTGA. Trimming cost V 2 bases and J 9 bases; bases outside gene matches: 12. CDR3 size: 17 residues.

This clone was detected only once. The V call is TRBV5-1, the J call TRBJ1-4; the match to TRBD1 covers 7 bases. The CDR3 extends over 15 amino acids. The germline CDR1 and CDR2 sequences are SGHRS and YFSETQ. V trimming: 0 bases; J trimming: 5 bases; junction bases outside the gene matches: 4. For the CDR3, the DNA is TGCGCCAGCAGCTTGGGGAGGGGGCTGAATGAAAAACTGTTTTTT. Encoded protein: CASSLGRGLNEKLFF.

This chain links TRBV7-8 with TRBJ2-2, with D possibly being TRBD1 (5 bases). In germline, CDR1 is SGHVS, CDR2 FQNEAQ. The V and J ends lost 6 bases and 0 bases respectively, with 8 bases between them. The CDR3 spans 14 residues. The CDR3 loop reads CASSGAANTGELFF. Written as DNA, the CDR3 is TGTGCCAGCAGTGGGGCCGCGAACACCGGGGAGCTGTTTTTT. Complete variable domain (other parts from reference TRBV7-8 and TRBJ2-2): GAGVSQSPRYKVAKRGQDVALRCDPISGHVSLFWYQQALGQGPEFLTYFQNEAQLDKSGLPSDRFFAERPEGSVSTLKIQRTQQEDSAVYLCASSGAANTGELFFGEGSRLTVL.

The V and J genes are TRBV28 and TRBJ1-1, with D unclear. Trimming removed 6 bases from V and 1 base from J, with 9 bases in between. Germline V gene sequence: CDR1 MDHEN, CDR2 SYDVKM. The CDR3 consists of 13 residues. The CDR3 loop reads CASRRGGNTEAFF. The CDR3, as DNA: TGTGCCAGCAGAAGAGGAGGGAACACTGAAGCTTTCTTT. The full variable domain, in which reference TRBV28 and TRBJ1-1 provide the parts outside the CDR3, is DVKVTQSSRYLVKRTGEKVFLECVQDMDHENMFWYRQDPGLGLRLIYFSYDVKMKEKGDIPEGYSVSREKKERFSLILESASTNQTSMYLCASRRGGNTEAFFGQGTRLTVV.

CDR3 coding DNA: TGTGCCAGCAGCGCGAGGGGACTAGCGGGAGAGGTTGAGCAGTTCTTC. Protein product: CASSARGLAGEVEQFF. The rearrangement links TRBV9 to TRBJ2-1; 14 bases line up with TRBD2. The J segment lost 9 bases and the V segment lost 3 bases, leaving 8 bases of the junction unmatched. CDR3 length equals 16 residues. CDR1 is SGDLS, CDR2 YYNGEE, per germline.

The genes are TRBV19 and TRBJ2-1; TRBD2 is a possible D gene (5 bases). This CDR3 has 15 residues. The germline CDR1 and CDR2 sequences are LNHDA and SQIVND (reference sequence). V lost 5 bases to trimming and J lost 0 bases, with 11 bases between them. The CDR3 spells CASSAAATSYNEQFF. The DNA for the CDR3 is TGTGCCAGTAGTGCAGCGGCCACCTCCTACAATGAGCAGTTCTTC.

The chain recombines TRBV15 with TRBJ2-1; perhaps TRBD1 as D (6 bases). V lost 2 bases, J lost 5 bases, and 16 bases lay in between. CDR3 size: 16 residues. CDR1 is LNHNV and CDR2 is YYDKDF in the germline V gene (reference sequence). The CDR3 DNA reads as TGTGCCACCAGCAGATCCCGACAGGCCACCCACAATGAGCAGTTCTTC. Translating gives CATSRSRQATHNEQFF.

The V call is TRBV3-1 (or the pseudogene TRBV3-2), the J call TRBJ2-3, with TRBD2 as a possible D gene (5 bases). Germline V gives CDR1 LGHDT, CDR2 YNNKEL (reference sequence). The CDR3 has 15 residues. V gave up 0 bases and J gave up 7 bases, with 14 bases separating them. The CDR3 sequence is CASSQEGPTGNTQYF. CDR3 bases: TGTGCCAGCAGCCAAGAAGGTCCGACGGGAAATACGCAGTATTTT.

This chain connects TRBV7-8 to TRBJ2-7, with 7 bases matching TRBD1. Germline-derived CDR1 and CDR2 are SGHVS and FQNEAQ. Unmatched junction bases numbered 6, after V lost 5 bases and J lost 5 bases. CDR3 length: 13 amino acids. The DNA for the CDR3 is TGTGCCAGCAGCCCCACAGGGGACCACGAGCAGTACTTC. This gives the protein CASSPTGDHEQYF.

This rearrangement joins TRBV24-1 to TRBJ2-1; TRBD2 matches at 11 bases. The V and J ends lost 3 bases and 7 bases, in that order; junction bases with no gene match: 10. Germline CDR1 is KGHDR and CDR2 is SFDVKD. The CDR3 is made up of 17 amino acids. CDR3 region: CATSDIPTSGGGNEQFF. DNA of the CDR3: TGTGCCACCAGTGATATACCAACTAGCGGGGGTGGGAATGAGCAGTTCTTC.

The chain couples TRBV27 to TRBJ2-1; 11 nucleotides line up with TRBD2. V shed 2 bases and J 3 bases; nucleotides not matched to a gene: 0. Germline V lookup: CDR1 MNHEY, CDR2 SMNVEV (reference sequence). The CDR3 is made up of 15 amino acids. CDR3 DNA sequence: TGTGCCAGCAGTTTAGGACTAGCGGGCTACAATGAGCAGTTCTTC. Amino acids: CASSLGLAGYNEQFF.

The chain recombines TRBV19 with TRBJ2-1; D remains ambiguous. Germline CDR1 reads LNHDA; CDR2 reads SQIVND (reference sequence). Trimming pared 1 base from V and 4 bases from J, leaving 11 bases between. The CDR3 contains 15 residues. CDR3 DNA: TGTGCCAGTAGTATAGGGCTAGAGGCGTACAATGAGCAGTTCTTC. Residues: CASSIGLEAYNEQFF.

V is TRBV6-2 or TRBV6-3 and J is TRBJ2-5; D may be TRBD2 (5 bases). Trimming left V 6 bases short and J 4 bases short, with 18 bases between. The germline V gene has CDR1 MNHEY and CDR2 SVGEGT. The CDR3 is 15 residues long. The chain's CDR3 is CASSSLAFPGETQYF. The DNA for the CDR3 is TGTGCCAGCAGCTCCCTAGCTTTTCCGGGAGAGACCCAGTACTTC.

This clone has only a few counts. The chain links TRBV18 to TRBJ2-5; D possibly corresponds to TRBD2 (5 bases). Germline V gene lookup returns CDR1 KGHSH and CDR2 LQKENI. The CDR3 consists of 13 residues. V lost 4 bases, J lost 5 bases, and 11 bases lay in between. The CDR3 coding sequence is TGTGCCAGCTCACTCGACTACCGGGAGACCCAGTACTTC. It yields the protein CASSLDYRETQYF.

The genes are TRBV5-1 and TRBJ2-7; no clear D. This CDR3 comprises 12 residues. V gave up 4 bases and J gave up 2 bases, with 7 bases separating them. Germline CDR1 is SGHRS and CDR2 is YFSETQ. This CDR3 reads CASSRRAYEQYF. The CDR3 DNA reads as TGCGCCAGCAGCCGGAGAGCCTACGAGCAGTACTTC.

The genes are TRBV4-1 and TRBJ1-1; D gene uncertain. V was cut by 3 bases and J by 2 bases, with 13 bases left in between. Per germline, CDR1 MGHRA and CDR2 YSYEKL. The CDR3 has 15 residues. The CDR3 DNA is TGCGCCAGCAGCCAGATACCGGGTCCTAACACTGAAGCTTTCTTT. The encoded protein is CASSQIPGPNTEAFF.

The rearrangement joins TRBV7-2 to TRBJ2-1; 7 nucleotides match TRBD1. Germline loops: CDR1 SGHTA, CDR2 FQGNSA. This CDR3 has 17 residues. V lost 4 bases to trimming and J lost 5 bases; unmatched junction nucleotides: 14. CDR3 coding DNA: TGTGCCAGCAGCTACGGGCGGGCAGGGGGATTCGACAATGAGCAGTTCTTC. Protein sequence: CASSYGRAGGFDNEQFF.

CDR3 nucleotide sequence: TGTGCCAGTGACAGGGAAGGCTCCTATAATTCACCCCTCCACTTT. Protein product: CASDREGSYNSPLHF. The chain joins TRBV6-6 to TRBJ1-6, with TRBD1 matching 7 bases. Trimming removed 9 bases from V and 0 bases from J; junction bases left unmatched: 5. CDR1 and CDR2 from the germline V gene are MNHNY and SVGAGI (reference sequence). This CDR3 spans 15 amino acids.